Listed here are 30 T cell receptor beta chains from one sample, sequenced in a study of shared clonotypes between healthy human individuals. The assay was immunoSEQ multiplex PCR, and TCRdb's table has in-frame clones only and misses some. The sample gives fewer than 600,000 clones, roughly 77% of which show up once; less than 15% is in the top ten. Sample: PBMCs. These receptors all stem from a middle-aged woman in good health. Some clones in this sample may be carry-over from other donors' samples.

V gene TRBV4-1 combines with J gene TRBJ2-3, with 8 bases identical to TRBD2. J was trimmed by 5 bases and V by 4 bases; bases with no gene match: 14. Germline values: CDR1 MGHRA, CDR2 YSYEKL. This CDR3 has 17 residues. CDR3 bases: TGCGCCAGCAGCCCGGGCCGATGGCGGGAGGTTGTAGATACGCAGTATTTT. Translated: CASSPGRWREVVDTQYF.

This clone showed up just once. CDR3 bases: TGTGCCAGCTATAGGACGGCTAACACCGGGGAGCTGTTTTTT. Translated, it gives CASYRTANTGELFF. This chain joins TRBV6-5 and TRBJ2-2; D remains unclear. Germline CDR1 MNHEY, CDR2 SVGAGI. This CDR3 spans 14 amino acids. The V gene lost 8 bases and the J gene lost 2 bases, with 12 bases spanning the gap.

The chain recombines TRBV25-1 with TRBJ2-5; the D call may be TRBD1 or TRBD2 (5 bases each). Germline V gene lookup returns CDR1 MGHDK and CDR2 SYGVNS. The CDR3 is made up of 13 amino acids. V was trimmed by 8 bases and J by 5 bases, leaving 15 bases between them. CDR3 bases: TGTGCCAGCGGCGTGAGGGGTTTTGAGACCCAGTACTTC. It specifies CASGVRGFETQYF.

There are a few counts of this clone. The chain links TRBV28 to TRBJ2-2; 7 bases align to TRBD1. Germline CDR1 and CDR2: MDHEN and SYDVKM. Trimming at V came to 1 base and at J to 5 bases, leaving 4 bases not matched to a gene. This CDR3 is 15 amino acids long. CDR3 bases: TGTGCCAGCAGTTTATCAAACAGGGGAACCGGGGAGCTGTTTTTT. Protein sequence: CASSLSNRGTGELFF.

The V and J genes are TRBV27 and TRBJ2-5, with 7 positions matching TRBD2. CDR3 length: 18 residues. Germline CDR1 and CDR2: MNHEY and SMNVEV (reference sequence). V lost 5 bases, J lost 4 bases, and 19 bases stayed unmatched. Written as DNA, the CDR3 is TGTGCCAGCAGTCCACCCCAGCGGGACCGACACGTCCCAGAGACCCAGTACTTC. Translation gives CASSPPQRDRHVPETQYF.

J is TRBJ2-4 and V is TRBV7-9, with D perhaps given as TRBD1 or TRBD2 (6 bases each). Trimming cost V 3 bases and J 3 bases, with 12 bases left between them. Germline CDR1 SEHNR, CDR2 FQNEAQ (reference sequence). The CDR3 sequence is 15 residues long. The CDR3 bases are TGTGCCAGCAGCTTGTCGGGGGCGAACAAAAACATTCAGTACTTC. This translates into CASSLSGANKNIQYF.

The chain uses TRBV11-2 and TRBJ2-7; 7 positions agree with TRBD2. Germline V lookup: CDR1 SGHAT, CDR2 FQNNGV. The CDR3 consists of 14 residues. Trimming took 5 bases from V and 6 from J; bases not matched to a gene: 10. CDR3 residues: CASSISSTSAEQYF. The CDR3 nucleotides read TGTGCCAGCAGCATTAGCTCAACTAGCGCCGAGCAGTACTTC.

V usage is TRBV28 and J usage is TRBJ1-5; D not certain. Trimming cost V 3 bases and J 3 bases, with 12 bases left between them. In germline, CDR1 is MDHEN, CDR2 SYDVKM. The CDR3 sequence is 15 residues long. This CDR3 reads CASSFEGRLNQPQHF. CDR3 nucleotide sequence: TGTGCCAGCAGTTTTGAGGGCCGACTCAATCAGCCCCAGCATTTT.

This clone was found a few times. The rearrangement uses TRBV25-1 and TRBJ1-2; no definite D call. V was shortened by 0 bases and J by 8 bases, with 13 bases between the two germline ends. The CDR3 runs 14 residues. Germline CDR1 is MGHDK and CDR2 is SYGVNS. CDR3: CASSEYSEVFGYTF. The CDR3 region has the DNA TGTGCCAGCAGTGAATATTCGGAGGTTTTCGGCTACACCTTC.

The CDR3 nucleotides are TGTGCCAGCAGCTTAGACAGGGGGACCTACGAGCAGTACTTC. It is translated as CASSLDRGTYEQYF. J is TRBJ2-7 and V is TRBV7-2, with 8 bases identical to TRBD1. Germline-derived CDR1 and CDR2 are SGHTA and FQGNSA. V trimming: 1 base; J trimming: 2 bases; junction bases outside the gene matches: 1. The length of the CDR3 is 14 residues.

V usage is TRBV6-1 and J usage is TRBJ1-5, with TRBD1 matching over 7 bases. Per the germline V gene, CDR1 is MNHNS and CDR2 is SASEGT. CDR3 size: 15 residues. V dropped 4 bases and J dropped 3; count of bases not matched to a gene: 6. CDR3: CASSVQTGSNQPQHF. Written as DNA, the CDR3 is TGTGCCAGCAGTGTACAGACAGGGTCCAATCAGCCCCAGCATTTT.

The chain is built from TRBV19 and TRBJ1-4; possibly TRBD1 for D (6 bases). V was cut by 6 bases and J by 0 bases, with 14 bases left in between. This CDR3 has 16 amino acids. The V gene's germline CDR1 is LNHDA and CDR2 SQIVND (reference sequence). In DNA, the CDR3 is TGTGCCAGTAGCGAAAACAGGGATGCAACTAATGAAAAACTGTTTTTT. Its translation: CASSENRDATNEKLFF.

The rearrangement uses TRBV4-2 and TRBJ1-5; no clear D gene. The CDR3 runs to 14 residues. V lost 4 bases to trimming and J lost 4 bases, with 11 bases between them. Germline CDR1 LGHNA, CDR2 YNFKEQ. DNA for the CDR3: TGTGCCAGCAGCCCAAAAACAGATAATCAGCCCCAGCATTTT. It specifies CASSPKTDNQPQHF.

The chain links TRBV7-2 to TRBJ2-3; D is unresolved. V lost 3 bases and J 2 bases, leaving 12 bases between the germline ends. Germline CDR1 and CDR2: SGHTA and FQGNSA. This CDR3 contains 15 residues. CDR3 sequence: CASSLERRPTDTQYF. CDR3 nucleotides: TGTGCCAGCAGCTTGGAACGGAGACCCACAGATACGCAGTATTTT.

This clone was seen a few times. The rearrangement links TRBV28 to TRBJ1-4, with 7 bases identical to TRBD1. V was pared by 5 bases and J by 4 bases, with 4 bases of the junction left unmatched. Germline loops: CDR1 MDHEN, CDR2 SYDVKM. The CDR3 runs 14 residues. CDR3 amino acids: CASSGGTVNEKLFF. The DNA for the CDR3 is TGTGCCAGCAGTGGAGGGACAGTTAATGAAAAACTGTTTTTT.

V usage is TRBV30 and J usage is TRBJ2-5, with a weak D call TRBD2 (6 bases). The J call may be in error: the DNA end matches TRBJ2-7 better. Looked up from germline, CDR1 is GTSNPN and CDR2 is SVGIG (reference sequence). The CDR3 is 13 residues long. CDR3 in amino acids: CACGGGTVYEQYF. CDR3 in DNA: TGTGCCTGTGGCGGCGGGACGGTGTACGAGCAGTACTTC.

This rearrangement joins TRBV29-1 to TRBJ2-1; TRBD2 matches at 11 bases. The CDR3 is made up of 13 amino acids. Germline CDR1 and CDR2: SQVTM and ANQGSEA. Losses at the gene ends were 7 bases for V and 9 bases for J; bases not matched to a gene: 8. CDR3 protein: CSAYLTSGSEQFF. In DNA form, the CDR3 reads TGCAGCGCCTACCTTACTAGCGGGAGTGAGCAGTTCTTC.

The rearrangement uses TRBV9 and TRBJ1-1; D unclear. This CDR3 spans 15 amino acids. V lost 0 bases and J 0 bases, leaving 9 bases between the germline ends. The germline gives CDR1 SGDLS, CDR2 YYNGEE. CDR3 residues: CASSVGQALNTEAFF. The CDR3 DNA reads TGTGCCAGCAGCGTAGGCCAGGCGCTGAACACTGAAGCTTTCTTT.

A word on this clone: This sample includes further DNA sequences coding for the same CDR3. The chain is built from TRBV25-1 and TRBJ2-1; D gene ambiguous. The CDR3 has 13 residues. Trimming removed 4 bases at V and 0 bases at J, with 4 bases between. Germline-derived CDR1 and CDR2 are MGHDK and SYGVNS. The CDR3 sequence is CASSGSSYNEQFF. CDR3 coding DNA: TGTGCCAGCAGTGGAAGCTCCTACAATGAGCAGTTCTTC.

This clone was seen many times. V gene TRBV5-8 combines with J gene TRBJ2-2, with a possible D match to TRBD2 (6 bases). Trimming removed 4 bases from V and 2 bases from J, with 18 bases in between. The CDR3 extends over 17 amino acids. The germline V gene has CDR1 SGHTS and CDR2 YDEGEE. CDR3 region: CASSPRRGPLNTGELFF. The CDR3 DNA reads TGTGCCAGCAGCCCCCGGAGGGGCCCATTAAACACCGGGGAGCTGTTTTTT.

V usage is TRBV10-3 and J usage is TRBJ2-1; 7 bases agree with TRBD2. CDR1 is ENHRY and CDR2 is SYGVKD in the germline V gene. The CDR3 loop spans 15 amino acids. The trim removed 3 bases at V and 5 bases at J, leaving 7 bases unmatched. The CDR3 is CAISDLGGRDNEQFF. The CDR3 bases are TGTGCCATCAGTGATTTGGGGGGGAGGGACAATGAGCAGTTCTTC.

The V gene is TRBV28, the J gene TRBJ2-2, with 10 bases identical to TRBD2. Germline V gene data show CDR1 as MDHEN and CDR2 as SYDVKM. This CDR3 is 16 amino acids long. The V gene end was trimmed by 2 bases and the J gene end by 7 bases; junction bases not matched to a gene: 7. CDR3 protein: CASSLQLAGRFGELFF. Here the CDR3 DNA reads TGTGCCAGCAGTTTACAACTAGCGGGGAGGTTCGGGGAGCTGTTTTTT.

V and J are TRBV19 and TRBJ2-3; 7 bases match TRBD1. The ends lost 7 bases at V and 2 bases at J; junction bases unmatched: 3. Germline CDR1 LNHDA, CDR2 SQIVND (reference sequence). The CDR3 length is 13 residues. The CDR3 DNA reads TGTGCCAGTACTACAGGGGTCACAGATACGCAGTATTTT. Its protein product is CASTTGVTDTQYF.

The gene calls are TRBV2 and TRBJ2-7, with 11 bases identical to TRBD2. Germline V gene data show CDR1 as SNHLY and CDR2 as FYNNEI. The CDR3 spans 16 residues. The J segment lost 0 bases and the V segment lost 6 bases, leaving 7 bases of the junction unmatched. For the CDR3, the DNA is TGTGCCAGCAGCGAGGGACTAGCGGATAGCTCCTACGAGCAGTACTTC. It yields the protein CASSEGLADSSYEQYF.

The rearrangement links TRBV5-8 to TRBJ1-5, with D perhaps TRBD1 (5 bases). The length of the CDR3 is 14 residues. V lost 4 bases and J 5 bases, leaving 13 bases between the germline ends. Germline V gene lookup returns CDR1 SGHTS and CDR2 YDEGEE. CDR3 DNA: TGTGCCAGCAGCGAACCGGGGGGGTATCAGCCCCAGCATTTT. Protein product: CASSEPGGYQPQHF.

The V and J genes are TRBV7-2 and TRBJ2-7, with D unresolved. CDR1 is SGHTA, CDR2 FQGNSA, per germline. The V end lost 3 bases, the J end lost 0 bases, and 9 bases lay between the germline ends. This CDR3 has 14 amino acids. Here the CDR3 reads CASSFARSSYEQYF. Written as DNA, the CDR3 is TGTGCCAGCAGCTTTGCCCGGAGCTCCTACGAGCAGTACTTC.

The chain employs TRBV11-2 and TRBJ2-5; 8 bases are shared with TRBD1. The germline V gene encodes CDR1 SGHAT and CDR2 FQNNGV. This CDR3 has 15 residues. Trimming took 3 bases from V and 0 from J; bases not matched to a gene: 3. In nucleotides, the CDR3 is TGTGCCAGCAGCTTCGGACAGGGCAACCAAGAGACCCAGTACTTC. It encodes CASSFGQGNQETQYF.

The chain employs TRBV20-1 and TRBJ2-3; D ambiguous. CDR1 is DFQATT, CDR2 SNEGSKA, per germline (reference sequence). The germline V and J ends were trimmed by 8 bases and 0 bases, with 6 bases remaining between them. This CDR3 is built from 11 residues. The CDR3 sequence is CSPGSTDTQYF. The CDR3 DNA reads TGCAGTCCCGGTAGCACAGATACGCAGTATTTT.

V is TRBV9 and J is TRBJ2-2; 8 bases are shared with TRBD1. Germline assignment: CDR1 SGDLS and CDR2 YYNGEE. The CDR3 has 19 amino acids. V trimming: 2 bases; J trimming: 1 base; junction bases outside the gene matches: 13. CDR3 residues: CASSVTGTGSLQNTGELFF. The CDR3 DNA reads TGTGCCAGCAGCGTGACCGGGACAGGTTCTCTTCAGAACACCGGGGAGCTGTTTTTT.

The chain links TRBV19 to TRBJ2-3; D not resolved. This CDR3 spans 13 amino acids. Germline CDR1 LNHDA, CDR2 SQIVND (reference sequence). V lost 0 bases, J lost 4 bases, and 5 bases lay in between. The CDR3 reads CASSIDRADTQYF. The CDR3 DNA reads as TGTGCCAGTAGTATAGACCGGGCAGATACGCAGTATTTT.